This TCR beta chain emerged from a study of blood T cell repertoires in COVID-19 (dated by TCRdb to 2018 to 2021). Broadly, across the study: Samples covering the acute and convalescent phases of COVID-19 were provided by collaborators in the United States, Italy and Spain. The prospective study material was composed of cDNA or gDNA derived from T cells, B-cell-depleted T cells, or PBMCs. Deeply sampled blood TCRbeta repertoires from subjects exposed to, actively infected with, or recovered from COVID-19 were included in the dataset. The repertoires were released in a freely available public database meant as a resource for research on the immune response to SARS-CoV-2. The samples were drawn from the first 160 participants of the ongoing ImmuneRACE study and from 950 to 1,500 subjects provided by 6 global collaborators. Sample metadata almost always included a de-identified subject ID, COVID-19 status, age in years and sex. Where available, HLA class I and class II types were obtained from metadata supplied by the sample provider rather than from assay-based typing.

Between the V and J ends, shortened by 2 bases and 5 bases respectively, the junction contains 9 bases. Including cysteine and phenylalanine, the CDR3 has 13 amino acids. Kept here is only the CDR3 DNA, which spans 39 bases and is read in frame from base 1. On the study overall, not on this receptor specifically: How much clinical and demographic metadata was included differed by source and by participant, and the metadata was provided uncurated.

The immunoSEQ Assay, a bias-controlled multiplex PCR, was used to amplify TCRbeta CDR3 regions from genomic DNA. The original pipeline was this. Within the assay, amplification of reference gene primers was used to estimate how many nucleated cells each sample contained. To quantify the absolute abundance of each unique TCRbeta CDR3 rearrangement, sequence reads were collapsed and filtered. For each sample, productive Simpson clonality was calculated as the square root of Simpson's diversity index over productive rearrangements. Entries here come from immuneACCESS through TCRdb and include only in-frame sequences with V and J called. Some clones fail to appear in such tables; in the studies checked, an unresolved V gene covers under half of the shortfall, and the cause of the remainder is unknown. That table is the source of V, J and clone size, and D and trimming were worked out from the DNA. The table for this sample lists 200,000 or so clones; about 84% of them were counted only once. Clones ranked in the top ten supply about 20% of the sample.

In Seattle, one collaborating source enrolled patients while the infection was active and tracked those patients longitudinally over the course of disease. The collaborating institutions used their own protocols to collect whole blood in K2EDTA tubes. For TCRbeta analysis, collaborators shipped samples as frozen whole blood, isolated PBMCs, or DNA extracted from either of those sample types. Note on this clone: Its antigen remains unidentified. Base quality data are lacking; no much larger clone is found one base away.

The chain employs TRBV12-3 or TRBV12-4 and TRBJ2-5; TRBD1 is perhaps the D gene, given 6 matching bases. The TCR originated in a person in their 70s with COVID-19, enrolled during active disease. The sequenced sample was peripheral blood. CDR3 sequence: CASSLYQGETQYF. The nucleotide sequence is TGTGCCAGCAGTTTATATCAGGGGGAGACCCAGTACTTC.